This T cell receptor beta chain was captured in a study of molecular identifiers for immune sequencing clone quantification. Notes on the study in general: In CMV-specific effectors, clones above 20 copies held over 99% of molecules; naive, under 1%.

As regards this clonotype: Its specificity is unknown.

TCRdb itself ran the PCR reads through MiXCR, one entry per CDR3 protein. This repertoire shows some 680,000 distinct CDR3 sequences, around 25% found once; its top ten account for about 0.73%. The CDR3 loop spans 14 amino acids. Trimming took 0 bases from V and 2 from J, leaving 8 bases between them. Looked up from germline, CDR1 is MNHEY and CDR2 is SVGAGI. The TCR originated in a human donor in good health. Some libraries in this study had Jurkat cell RNA spiked in. The sample taken for sequencing was naive CD8+ T cells from blood, with Jurkat cell RNA spiked in. Subset indicated: FACS-sorted CD8+CD4-CCR7+CD45RA+ naive T cells. V gene TRBV6-5 combines with J gene TRBJ2-7, with D possibly TRBD1 on 5 matching bases. The CDR3 region has the DNA TGTGCCAGCAGTTACTCGACAGACCCCTACGAGCAGTACTTC. Protein product: CASSYSTDPYEQYF.